This entry lists 3 T cell receptor beta chains sequenced from one sample in a study of cytomegalovirus exposure and HLA in healthy donors. Primers: 60 Vbeta forward and 13 Jbeta reverse. Clones were sequenced by immunoSEQ multiplex PCR, and TCRdb holds only the in-frame ones, with some missing. The sample lists approximately 180,000 clones, roughly four fifths occurring once. Source material: PBMCs. The receptors shown here come from a man between 18 and 35 years old in good health and CMV-seronegative.

The chain carries TRBV6-4 and TRBJ2-1, with 12 positions matching TRBD2. Germline CDR1 reads MRHNA; CDR2 reads SNTAGT. V was clipped by 4 bases and J by 9 bases; unmatched bases: 4. The CDR3 totals 14 residues. This CDR3 reads CASSVSTSGSEQFF. DNA of the CDR3: TGTGCCAGCAGTGTTTCGACTAGCGGGAGTGAGCAGTTCTTC.

J is TRBJ1-2 and V is TRBV27, with D maybe TRBD1 (5 bases). The CDR3 has 14 amino acids. Deletions cut 0 bases from V and 5 bases from J, with 10 bases between. CDR1 and CDR2 from the germline V gene are MNHEY and SMNVEV (reference sequence). The CDR3 loop is CASSLSRGMYGYTF. The CDR3 nucleotides are TGTGCCAGCAGTTTATCGCGGGGGATGTATGGCTACACCTTC.

V and J are TRBV18 and TRBJ1-5; D gene unclear. Per the germline V gene, CDR1 is KGHSH and CDR2 is LQKENI. The V end lost 6 bases, the J end lost 9 bases, and 18 bases lay between the germline ends. The CDR3 contains 14 residues. CDR3 protein: CASSPPGSLGPQHF. The CDR3 coding sequence is TGTGCCAGCTCCCCCCCGGGGTCCCTCGGGCCCCAGCATTTT.